Listed below are T cell receptor beta chains from one sample, sequenced in a study of cytomegalovirus exposure and HLA in healthy donors. Repertoires were generated with immunoSEQ multiplex PCR, while TCRdb's copy carries only in-frame clones and drops some. The sample includes 150,000 to 200,000 clones, approximately 70% of them seen just once. Sequences were obtained from PBMCs. The receptors stem from a man between 18 and 29 years old in good health and CMV-seropositive. The CDR3 runs from the conserved cysteine through the conserved F or W. Fields, in order: D gene, clone size, CDR3 length, V gene, J gene, CDR3 DNA, CDR3 protein. The D gene is left open where the match is weak. Clone size is stated in some rows and not others, as once, few, many or a class when expanded.

.	.	12	TRBV5-1	TRBJ1-1	TGCGCCAGCAGCTTGGTGAGCACTGAAGCTTTCTTT	CASSLVSTEAFF
TRBD1	.	16	TRBV28	TRBJ1-1	TGTGCCAGCAGCCCTACAGGACAGGGCTCGTACACTGAAGCTTTCTTT	CASSPTGQGSYTEAFF
.	.	11	TRBV20-1	TRBJ2-1	TGCAGTGCTCCCGACAGGGAGGCCCCGTTCTTC	CSAPDREAPFF
.	.	13	TRBV29-1	TRBJ1-5	TGCAGCGTTGAAGCTGGGGGCGGTCAGCCCCAGCATTTT	CSVEAGGGQPQHF
TRBD2	.	17	TRBV2	TRBJ2-5	TGTGCCAGCAGTCCTCGGACTAGCGGGAGTGCACAAGAGACCCAGTACTTC	CASSPRTSGSAQETQYF
TRBD2	few	16	TRBV28	TRBJ2-1	TGTGCCAGCAGTAACAAGGGACTAGGGGGATACAATGAGCAGTTCTTC	CASSNKGLGGYNEQFF
.	few	14	TRBV15	TRBJ1-6	TGTGCCACCAGCAGATTGGAAGTCCGGGGACCCCTCCACTTT	CATSRLEVRGPLHF
TRBD2	.	14	TRBV29-1	TRBJ2-5	TGCAGCGCCACCGGGACTAGCGGGGGTGAGACCCAGTACTTC	CSATGTSGGETQYF
TRBD1	.	14	TRBV5-4	TRBJ1-2	TGTGCCAGCAGCTCGGACAGGGAGAATTATGGCTACACCTTC	CASSSDRENYGYTF
.	.	14	TRBV5-6	TRBJ2-5	TGTGCCAGCGGCCCATGGGGGCAGGAAGAGACCCAGTACTTC	CASGPWGQEETQYF